This T cell receptor (beta chain) was identified during a study of breast tumors, draining lymph nodes, adjacent tissues. Findings of the study overall: Tumor repertoires ranked between lymph nodes and nontumor tissue in diversity, with V and J gene preferences. Compared with basal-like, luminal-like tumors shared significantly more repertoire with nontumor tissue.

Samples came from axillary lymph nodes draining the breast cancer. TCRdb re-derived calls from the multiplex PCR reads in MiXCR, one entry per CDR3 protein. The data hold about 89,000 distinct CDR3 sequences, with around 28% observed a single time. The CDR3 runs to 12 residues. V was shortened by 6 bases and J by 2 bases, with 8 bases between the two germline ends. Germline assignment: CDR1 MNHEY and CDR2 SVGEGT. Comment on this clonotype: Its antigen is not known. A much larger clone differs by one base, so this may be a read error. This CDR3 is missing its conserved last phenylalanine or tryptophan, likely due to a read error.

The specimen was axillary lymph node tissue. This receptor was identified in a female donor with breast cancer. Some clones in this sample may be carry-over from other donors' samples. The chain combines TRBV6-2 or TRBV6-3 with TRBJ2-7; D remains ambiguous. In nucleotides, the CDR3 is TGTGCCAGCAGAACATATGCCTACGAGCAGTACTCC. Translated, it gives CASRTYAYEQYS.